Detailed here is one T cell receptor (beta chain). These data belong to a study of T cell repertoires in ileal Crohn's disease. As for the study in general: At surgery, around 36% of patients smoked, with median disease duration 7.9 years.

Trimming cost V 7 bases and J 8 bases, with 20 bases left between them. Per germline, CDR1 SQVTM and CDR2 ANQGSEA. This CDR3 is built from 13 residues. TCRB immunosequencing input was approximately 450 nanograms of biopsy DNA per sample. Some clones are missing from TCRdb's copy, which holds only in-frame ones; the method was immunoSEQ multiplex PCR. The sample lists 15,000 to 20,000 clones, roughly 70% seen once, with 5% to 5.5% in the top ten. The chain is built from TRBV29-1 and TRBJ1-2; TRBD1 is a possible D gene (5 bases). The sequencing sample was made of ileal tissue. The sequence derives from an adult with Crohn's disease. The CDR3 loop is CSGGEDPVIGYTF. In DNA form, the CDR3 reads TGCAGCGGAGGGGAGGACCCCGTAATCGGCTACACCTTC.